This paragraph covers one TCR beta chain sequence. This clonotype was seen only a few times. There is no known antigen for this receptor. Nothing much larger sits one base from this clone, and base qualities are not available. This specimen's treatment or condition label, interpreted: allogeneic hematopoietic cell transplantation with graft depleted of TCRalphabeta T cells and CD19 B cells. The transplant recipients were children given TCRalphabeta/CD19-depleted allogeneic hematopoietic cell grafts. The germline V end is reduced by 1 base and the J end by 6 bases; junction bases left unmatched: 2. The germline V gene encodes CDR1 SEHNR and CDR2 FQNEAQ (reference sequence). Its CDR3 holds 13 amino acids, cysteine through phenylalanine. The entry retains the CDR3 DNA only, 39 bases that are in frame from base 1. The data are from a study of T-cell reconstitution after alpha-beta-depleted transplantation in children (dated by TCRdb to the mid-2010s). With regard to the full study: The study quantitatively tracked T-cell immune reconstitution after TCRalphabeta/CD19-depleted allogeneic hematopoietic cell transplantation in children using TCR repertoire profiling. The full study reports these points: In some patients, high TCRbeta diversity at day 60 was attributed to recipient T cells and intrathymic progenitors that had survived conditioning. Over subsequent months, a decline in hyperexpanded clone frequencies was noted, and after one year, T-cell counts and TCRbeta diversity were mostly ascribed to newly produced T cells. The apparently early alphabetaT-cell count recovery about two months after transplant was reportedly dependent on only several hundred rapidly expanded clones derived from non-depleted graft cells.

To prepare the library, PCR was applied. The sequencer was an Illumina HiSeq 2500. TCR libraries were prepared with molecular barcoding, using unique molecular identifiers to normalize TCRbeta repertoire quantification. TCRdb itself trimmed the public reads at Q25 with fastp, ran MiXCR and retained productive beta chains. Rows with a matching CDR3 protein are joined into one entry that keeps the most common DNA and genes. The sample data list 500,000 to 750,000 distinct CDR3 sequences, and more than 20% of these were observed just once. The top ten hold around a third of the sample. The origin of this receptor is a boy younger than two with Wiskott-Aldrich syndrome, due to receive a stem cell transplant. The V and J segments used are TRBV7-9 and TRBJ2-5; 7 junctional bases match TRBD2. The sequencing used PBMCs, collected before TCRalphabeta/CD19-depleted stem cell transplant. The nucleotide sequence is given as TGTGCCAGCAGCTTAGGGACTAGTAAGACCCAGTACTTC. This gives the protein CASSLGTSKTQYF.